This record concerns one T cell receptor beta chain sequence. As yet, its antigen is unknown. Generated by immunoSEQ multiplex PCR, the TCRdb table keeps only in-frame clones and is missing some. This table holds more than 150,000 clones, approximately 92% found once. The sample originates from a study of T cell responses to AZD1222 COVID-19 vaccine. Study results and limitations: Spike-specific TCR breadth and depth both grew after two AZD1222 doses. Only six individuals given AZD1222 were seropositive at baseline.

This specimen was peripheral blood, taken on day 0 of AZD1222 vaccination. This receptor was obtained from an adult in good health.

The CDR3 here is CASSPGGQGIPRYGYTF. CDR3 DNA sequence: TGTGCCAGCAGCCCTGGCGGACAGGGAATTCCTCGGTATGGCTACACCTTC. The gene calls are TRBV7-9 and TRBJ1-2; TRBD1 agrees at 8 bases. V trimming: 5 bases; J trimming: 5 bases; junction bases outside the gene matches: 16. In germline, CDR1 is SEHNR, CDR2 FQNEAQ (reference sequence). This CDR3 is 17 amino acids long.